Listed here are 10 T cell receptor beta chains from one sample, sequenced in a study of cytomegalovirus exposure and HLA in healthy donors. PCR involved 60 Vbeta and 13 Jbeta primers. Data came from immunoSEQ multiplex PCR; TCRdb stores just in-frame clones and leaves some out. This table has under 150,000 clones, around 79% appearing once. The sample taken for sequencing was PBMCs. These TCRs come from a woman under 40 in good health and CMV-seronegative.

This chain links TRBV19 with TRBJ1-2; maybe TRBD1 (6 bases). The CDR3 consists of 16 residues. Germline V gene data show CDR1 as LNHDA and CDR2 as SQIVND (reference sequence). Trimming shortened V by 8 bases and J by 4 bases, and 23 bases separated the two germline ends. In DNA form, the CDR3 reads TGTGCCAGTGCCCGGGACAACGGCCCGGGGGGCTATGGCTACACCTTC. This encodes CASARDNGPGGYGYTF.

The chain uses TRBV5-8 and TRBJ1-5, with D perhaps TRBD1 (6 bases). This CDR3 contains 13 residues. Trimming took off 3 bases at V and 7 bases at J, with 11 bases between the two ends. Looked up from germline, CDR1 is SGHTS and CDR2 is YDEGEE. CDR3 sequence reads: CASSYGGAQPQHF. In DNA form, the CDR3 reads TGTGCCAGCAGCTATGGGGGGGCACAGCCCCAGCATTTT.

The chain links TRBV9 to TRBJ2-1, with TRBD1 identical over 10 bases. Trimming cost V 3 bases and J 7 bases; bases outside gene matches: 10. The CDR3 contains 16 residues. Germline-derived CDR1 and CDR2 are SGDLS and YYNGEE. The CDR3 loop is CASSEPRQGARNEQFF. In DNA, the CDR3 is TGTGCCAGCAGCGAGCCCAGACAGGGGGCTCGTAATGAGCAGTTCTTC. Supplemented by reference TRBV9 and TRBJ2-1, the full variable domain reads DSGVTQTPKHLITATGQRVTLRCSPRSGDLSVYWYQQSLDQGLQFLIQYYNGEERAKGNILERFSAQQFPDLHSELNLSSLELGDSALYFCASSEPRQGARNEQFFGPGTRLTVL.

The chain couples TRBV7-3 to TRBJ1-1; weak D call: TRBD1 (5 bases). The CDR3 runs 13 residues. Between the trimmed V and J ends, which lost 5 bases and 6 bases, there was a span of 13 bases. Looked up from germline, CDR1 is SGHTA and CDR2 is FQGTGA. In DNA form, the CDR3 reads TGTGCCAGCAGCCCAAGACGGGGGGCTGAAGCTTTCTTT. Protein: CASSPRRGAEAFF.

The chain links TRBV4-2 to TRBJ2-2, with 10 nucleotides matching TRBD2. Germline-derived CDR1 and CDR2 are LGHNA and YNFKEQ. The CDR3 length is 16 residues. With V trimmed by 4 bases and J by 3 bases, 5 bases remained unmatched. In DNA, the CDR3 is TGTGCCAGCAGCCTAGAAGCGGGGGGGGACACCGGGGAGCTGTTTTTT. It encodes CASSLEAGGDTGELFF.

This clone was seen only once. The J gene is TRBJ1-1, the V gene TRBV18; the D gene is possibly TRBD1 (6 bases). Germline V gene lookup returns CDR1 KGHSH and CDR2 LQKENI. V was trimmed by 6 bases and J by 4 bases, leaving 18 bases between them. This CDR3 is built from 15 residues. CDR3: CASSQWVGGSTEAFF. The DNA of the CDR3 is TGTGCCAGCTCCCAGTGGGTAGGGGGAAGCACTGAAGCTTTCTTT.

This chain joins TRBV11-3 and TRBJ2-2; possible D gene TRBD2, 7 bases. V was cut by 5 bases and J by 5 bases, with 21 bases left in between. The germline gives CDR1 SGHNT, CDR2 YENEEA. There are 17 residues in the CDR3. The CDR3 region is CASSPGVGGGGTGELFF. Here the CDR3 DNA reads TGTGCCAGCAGCCCAGGGGTGGGGGGGGGCGGAACCGGGGAGCTGTTTTTT.

The chain employs TRBV5-8 and TRBJ1-5; 7 bases fit TRBD1. Trimming took 5 bases from V and 5 from J; bases not matched to a gene: 10. The germline V gene has CDR1 SGHTS and CDR2 YDEGEE. The CDR3 has 15 amino acids. CDR3 protein: CASSTTGEYDQPQHF. The CDR3 coding sequence is TGTGCCAGCAGTACAACAGGGGAATACGATCAGCCCCAGCATTTT.

The chain couples TRBV27 to TRBJ2-3, with 8 nucleotides matching TRBD2. This CDR3 has 16 amino acids. The ends lost 7 bases at V and 4 bases at J; junction bases unmatched: 13. Per the germline V gene, CDR1 is MNHEY and CDR2 is SMNVEV (reference sequence). DNA of the CDR3: TGTGCCAGCAATTCAACGGGACTAGTCAAGTCAGATACGCAGTATTTT. It specifies CASNSTGLVKSDTQYF.

The gene calls are TRBV7-9 and TRBJ2-3, with TRBD2 matching over 13 bases. The V gene end was trimmed by 5 bases and the J gene end by 2 bases; junction bases not matched to a gene: 10. Germline CDR1 SEHNR, CDR2 FQNEAQ (reference sequence). The CDR3 runs to 18 residues. The CDR3 coding sequence is TGTGCCAGCAGCGCTTCGGGACTAGCGGGGCTCAACACAGATACGCAGTATTTT. Amino acids: CASSASGLAGLNTDTQYF.